Below, 10 T cell receptor beta chains from the same sample are listed, as sequenced in a study of cytomegalovirus exposure and HLA in healthy donors. A multiplex PCR was run with 60 Vbeta primers and 13 Jbeta primers. Some clones are missing from TCRdb's copy, which holds only in-frame ones; the method was immunoSEQ multiplex PCR. Among some 190,000 clones listed, around 84% were seen once. The sample consisted of PBMCs. Receptors were obtained from a woman younger than 35 in good health and CMV-seronegative.

This chain uses TRBV6-5 with TRBJ1-3, with D maybe TRBD1 (5 bases). The CDR3 has 16 residues. With 4 bases removed from V and 0 bases from J, the gap between germline ends came to 13 bases. Germline CDR1 reads MNHEY; CDR2 reads SVGAGI. For the CDR3, the DNA is TGTGCCAGCAGTTCCCGGGGGGGTCACTCTGGAAACACCATATATTTT. Translating gives CASSSRGGHSGNTIYF.

The V gene is TRBV7-9, the J gene TRBJ1-1; a weak D match, TRBD1 (6 bases). V was shortened by 5 bases and J by 5 bases, with 12 bases between the two germline ends. The CDR3 loop spans 13 amino acids. Germline V gene sequence: CDR1 SEHNR, CDR2 FQNEAQ (reference sequence). The CDR3, as DNA: TGTGCCAGCAGCCAGGACAGTCGGACTGAAGCTTTCTTT. Its translation: CASSQDSRTEAFF.

The V gene is TRBV5-1, the J gene TRBJ2-7; tentative D call: TRBD1 (6 bases). CDR1 is SGHRS and CDR2 is YFSETQ in the germline V gene. V lost 0 bases to trimming and J lost 5 bases, with 15 bases between them. The CDR3 is 15 amino acids. CDR3 nucleotide sequence: TGCGCCAGCAGCTTGGCCGGAAACAGGGCCAACGAGCAGTACTTC. Protein: CASSLAGNRANEQYF.

This chain connects TRBV5-1 to TRBJ2-6, with D perhaps TRBD2 (6 bases). V dropped 3 bases and J dropped 0 bases, with 7 bases sitting between them. There are 15 residues in the CDR3. Looked up from germline, CDR1 is SGHRS and CDR2 is YFSETQ. DNA for the CDR3: TGCGCCAGCAGCTGGGGAGGCTCTGGGGCCAACGTCCTGACTTTC. It yields the protein CASSWGGSGANVLTF.

The rearrangement joins TRBV28 to TRBJ1-5; a weak D match, TRBD1 (5 bases). The germline V gene encodes CDR1 MDHEN and CDR2 SYDVKM. CDR3 size: 14 residues. The V gene lost 10 bases and the J gene lost 9 bases, with 22 bases spanning the gap. In DNA form, the CDR3 reads TGTGCCATTGGGTGGGCAGGAGGGACCGGGCCCCAGCATTTT. This codes for CAIGWAGGTGPQHF.

The gene calls are TRBV7-2 and TRBJ1-2; D might be TRBD1 (6 bases). Germline CDR1 is SGHTA and CDR2 is FQGNSA. The V end lost 5 bases, the J end lost 4 bases, and 17 bases lay between the germline ends. This CDR3 has 15 residues. CDR3: CASSPADRFVYGYTF. The CDR3 bases are TGTGCCAGCAGCCCAGCAGACAGGTTCGTCTATGGCTACACCTTC.

A few counts support this clone. In DNA, the CDR3 is TGTGCCAGCAGCTCTCAAGGGGGAAGTGGCTATGGCTACACCTTC. This codes for CASSSQGGSGYGYTF. The chain links TRBV9 to TRBJ1-2; D may be TRBD1 (6 bases). The CDR3 consists of 15 residues. The V end lost 4 bases, the J end lost 4 bases, and 17 bases lay between the germline ends. Germline V gene data show CDR1 as SGDLS and CDR2 as YYNGEE.

The rearrangement uses TRBV5-1 and TRBJ2-2, with TRBD2 matching 9 bases. The ends lost 0 bases at V and 1 base at J; junction bases unmatched: 7. The germline gives CDR1 SGHRS, CDR2 YFSETQ. CDR3 length equals 18 residues. The CDR3: CASSLGSGGLMNTGELFF. CDR3 in DNA: TGCGCCAGCAGCTTGGGTAGCGGGGGACTGATGAACACCGGGGAGCTGTTTTTT.

The J gene is TRBJ1-5, the V gene TRBV10-2; possible D gene TRBD1, 5 bases. The V gene lost 2 bases and the J gene lost 3 bases, with 8 bases spanning the gap. CDR3 length equals 14 residues. Germline assignment: CDR1 WSHSY and CDR2 SAAADI. The CDR3 nucleotides read TGCGCCAGCAGTGAGAGACAGCCCAATCAGCCCCAGCATTTT. Protein product: CASSERQPNQPQHF.

On this clone itself: Distinct nucleotide sequences in the sample also encode this CDR3. The J gene is TRBJ1-1, the V gene TRBV5-6; D might be TRBD1 (5 bases). This CDR3 comprises 15 residues. V lost 4 bases and J 2 bases, leaving 15 bases between the germline ends. Germline CDR1 is SGHDT and CDR2 is YYEEEE. The CDR3 is CASSVGPGGNTEAFF. In DNA, the CDR3 is TGTGCCAGCAGCGTAGGGCCGGGGGGAAACACTGAAGCTTTCTTT.